Listed here are 5 T cell receptor beta chains from one sample, sequenced in a study of T cell responses to AZD1222 COVID-19 vaccine. Produced via immunoSEQ multiplex PCR; TCRdb's table is partial and in-frame only. The repertoire consists of around 130,000 clones, with about 89% occurring once and the leading ten covering 6.5% to 8%. The sample consisted of peripheral blood, taken 28 days after the second dose of the MenACWY control vaccine. These receptors originate from an adult who received the MenACWY meningococcal vaccine as a control.

This chain joins TRBV19 and TRBJ2-7; no clear D gene. Germline V gene lookup returns CDR1 LNHDA and CDR2 SQIVND (reference sequence). The CDR3 is made up of 14 amino acids. V dropped 1 base and J dropped 2 bases, with 9 bases sitting between them. The CDR3 here is CASSIGGRTYEQYF. DNA of the CDR3: TGTGCCAGTAGTATAGGCGGCAGGACCTACGAGCAGTACTTC. The whole variable domain, remainder taken from reference TRBV19 and TRBJ2-7, is DGGITQSPKYLFRKEGQNVTLSCEQNLNHDAMYWYRQDPGQGLRLIYYSQIVNDFQKGDIAEGYSVSREKKESFPLTVTSAQKNPTAFYLCASSIGGRTYEQYFGPGTRLTVT.

The genes are TRBV7-3 and TRBJ2-7; D remains unclear. Looked up from germline, CDR1 is SGHTA and CDR2 is FQGTGA. The CDR3 extends over 13 amino acids. The ends were cut back, 5 bases at V and 7 bases at J, with 15 bases in the middle. CDR3 region: CASSPGWLDEQYF. The CDR3 DNA reads TGTGCCAGCAGCCCAGGTTGGTTGGATGAGCAGTACTTC.

This chain joins TRBV2 and TRBJ2-5, with 10 bases lining up with TRBD2. Germline V gene data show CDR1 as SNHLY and CDR2 as FYNNEI. The CDR3 covers 16 residues. Unmatched junction bases numbered 7, after V lost 6 bases and J lost 0 bases. This CDR3 is CASSLEAGGNQETQYF. Here the CDR3 DNA reads TGTGCCAGCAGCCTAGAAGCGGGGGGGAACCAAGAGACCCAGTACTTC.

The genes are TRBV5-1 and TRBJ2-7; 9 nucleotides match TRBD1. The CDR3 is 14 residues long. Germline CDR1 is SGHRS and CDR2 is YFSETQ. Trimming took 4 bases from V and 1 from J; bases not matched to a gene: 3. CDR3: CASSKDRGSYEQYF. The DNA of the CDR3 is TGCGCCAGCAGCAAGGACAGGGGATCCTACGAGCAGTACTTC.

The table lists this clone with a few counts. The V and J genes are TRBV7-2 and TRBJ1-5; D is perhaps TRBD1 (5 bases). The length of the CDR3 is 16 residues. CDR1 is SGHTA and CDR2 is FQGNSA in the germline V gene. V was trimmed by 2 bases and J by 4 bases, leaving 15 bases between them. In DNA form, the CDR3 reads TGTGCCAGCAGCTTAAGACACCGGGGCAATAATCAGCCCCAGCATTTT. This codes for CASSLRHRGNNQPQHF.